Below, 2 T cell receptor beta chains from the same sample are listed, as sequenced in a study of T cell changes during pregnancy in multiple sclerosis. This table comes from immunoSEQ multiplex PCR, and its TCRdb copy is limited to in-frame clones, with some not included. The sample includes 60,000 to 85,000 clones, about 91% seen only once; the top ten take about 2.3%. The material sequenced was peripheral blood, taken in the first trimester of pregnancy. The receptor source for this set is a female donor with multiple sclerosis, enrolled in a pregnancy study.

The chain combines TRBV6-1 with TRBJ1-5, with 8 bases matching TRBD1. The V gene's germline CDR1 is MNHNS and CDR2 SASEGT. The CDR3 totals 15 residues. V was clipped by 5 bases and J by 2 bases; unmatched bases: 5. The CDR3 coding sequence is TGTGCCAGCAGTTTCCAGGACAGGGGCAATCAGCCCCAGCATTTT. It is translated as CASSFQDRGNQPQHF.

This clone was counted a few times. This chain connects TRBV7-2 to TRBJ2-3; the D gene is possibly TRBD2 (7 bases). CDR1 SGHTA and CDR2 FQGNSA come from the germline V gene. This CDR3 is 18 amino acids long. With 2 bases removed from V and 4 bases from J, the gap between germline ends came to 22 bases. The CDR3 loop is CASSLWLASGTRADTQYF. CDR3 sequence (DNA): TGTGCCAGCAGCTTATGGTTGGCCAGCGGGACACGAGCAGATACGCAGTATTTT.